This TCR beta chain originates from a study of regulatory T cells in long-lasting Graves disease. Whole-study results and caveats: Limited sample numbers may have lowered accuracy.

This clonotype was picked up many times. Its antigen is as yet unknown. Indicated time point: newly diagnosed GD, antithyroid drugs for less than 3 months. Making the TCR library involved RNA that had been extracted from PBMCs. The source of the patients was an endocrinology department in Xi'an, China. Building of the TCR beta libraries involved iRepertoire HTBI primers and Arm-PCR of CDR3 regions. TCRdb ran MiXCR on the multiplex PCR reads and lists one entry per CDR3 protein. The repertoire holds hundreds of thousands of distinct CDR3 sequences, with about 11% as singletons. V was cut by 3 bases and J by 9 bases, with 24 bases left in between. The CDR3 runs to 17 residues. These data were likewise used in another study, on T cells in Graves' hyperthyroidism and ophthalmopathy.

This receptor was identified in a woman in her 30s with Graves disease. The chain links TRBV12-3 or TRBV12-4 to TRBJ2-1; maybe TRBD2 (5 bases). Source: peripheral blood mononuclear cells (PBMCs), taken at new diagnosis, from a patient treated with antithyroid drugs. DNA of the CDR3: TGTGCCAGCAGTTTTTTCCAGACGGGCGGGCAAAGGGTTGAGCAGTTCTTC. This encodes CASSFFQTGGQRVEQFF.